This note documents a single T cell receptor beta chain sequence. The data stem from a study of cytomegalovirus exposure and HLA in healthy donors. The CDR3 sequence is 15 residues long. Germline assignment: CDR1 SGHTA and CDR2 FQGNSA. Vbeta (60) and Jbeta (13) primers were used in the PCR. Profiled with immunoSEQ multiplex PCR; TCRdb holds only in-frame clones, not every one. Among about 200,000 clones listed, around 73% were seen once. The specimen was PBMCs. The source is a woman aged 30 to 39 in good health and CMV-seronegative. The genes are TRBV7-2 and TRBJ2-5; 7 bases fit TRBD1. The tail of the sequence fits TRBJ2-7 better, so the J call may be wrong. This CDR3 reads CASSLGFRGSYEQYF. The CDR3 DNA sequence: TGTGCCAGCAGCCTAGGGTTCAGGGGGTCCTACGAGCAGTACTTC.